These 25 T cell receptor beta chains were all obtained from the same sample, sequenced in a study of blood T cell repertoires in COVID-19. Measured with immunoSEQ multiplex PCR; TCRdb has only the in-frame clones, and not every one. The table lists about 190,000 clones, approximately 85% of them singletons, with 6.9% in the top ten. The source material was peripheral blood. The receptors were sampled from an elderly man with COVID-19, enrolled during active disease.

The chain carries TRBV18 and TRBJ2-1, with D hard to call. CDR1 and CDR2 from the germline V gene are KGHSH and LQKENI. V was trimmed by 3 bases and J by 9 bases, leaving 15 bases between them. This CDR3 spans 14 amino acids. The CDR3 reads CASSPAVRDREQFF. Written as DNA, the CDR3 is TGTGCCAGCTCACCGGCCGTCCGTGATCGTGAGCAGTTCTTC. The complete variable domain, with remaining parts taken from reference TRBV18 and TRBJ2-1, reads NAGVMQNPRHLVRRRGQEARLRCSPMKGHSHVYWYRQLPEEGLKFMVYLQKENIIDESGMPKERFSAEFPKEGPSILRIQQVVRGDSAAYFCASSPAVRDREQFFGPGTRLTVL.

CDR3 in DNA: TGTGCCAGCAGCTCCCTGGGTGGCGGGAGAGGTCGATCCTACGAGCAGTACTTC. Translation: CASSSLGGGRGRSYEQYF. The chain links TRBV7-2 to TRBJ2-7; the match to TRBD2 covers 7 bases. The V and J ends lost 4 bases and 1 base, in that order; junction bases with no gene match: 16. The CDR3 has 18 amino acids. Germline lookup yields CDR1 SGHTA and CDR2 FQGNSA.

The rearrangement joins TRBV19 to TRBJ2-3, with 7 positions matching TRBD1. The J segment lost 3 bases and the V segment lost 5 bases, leaving 8 bases of the junction unmatched. The CDR3 is 15 amino acids. CDR1 and CDR2 (germline): LNHDA, SQIVND (reference sequence). The CDR3 DNA sequence: TGTGCCAGTAGTGGAATTCCGACAGGGACAGATACGCAGTATTTT. It is translated as CASSGIPTGTDTQYF.

V gene TRBV19 combines with J gene TRBJ1-5; 7 nucleotides agree with TRBD1. V was clipped by 8 bases and J by 6 bases; unmatched bases: 10. The CDR3 extends over 14 amino acids. CDR1 and CDR2 from the germline V gene are LNHDA and SQIVND (reference sequence). The chain's CDR3 is CASAGTDGVQPQHF. As DNA, the CDR3 is TGTGCCAGTGCGGGGACAGATGGGGTTCAGCCCCAGCATTTT.

The chain employs TRBV2 and TRBJ2-2; D ambiguous. V lost 2 bases and J 1 base, leaving 11 bases between the germline ends. Germline V gene sequence: CDR1 SNHLY, CDR2 FYNNEI. CDR3 length: 16 residues. For the CDR3, the DNA is TGTGCCAGCAGTGAAAAATGGCCAGGGAACACCGGGGAGCTGTTTTTT. Encoded protein: CASSEKWPGNTGELFF.

The chain has TRBV6-1 and TRBJ1-6; 7 bases are shared with TRBD1. Looked up from germline, CDR1 is MNHNS and CDR2 is SASEGT. V lost 2 bases to trimming and J lost 14 bases; unmatched junction nucleotides: 9. CDR3 length equals 14 residues. This CDR3 is CASSETTRGFTLHF. The CDR3 region has the DNA TGTGCCAGCAGTGAAACTACCAGGGGGTTCACCCTCCACTTT.

This clone was detected once. Other nucleotide sequences from this sample produce the same CDR3. The genes are TRBV10-3 and TRBJ1-1; 7 bases are a match to TRBD1. Germline values: CDR1 ENHRY, CDR2 SYGVKD. The junction had 1 base not matched to a gene; V was cut back by 6 bases and J by 0 bases. The CDR3 covers 13 residues. CDR3 DNA sequence: TGTGCCATCAGGGGACAGCTGAACACTGAAGCTTTCTTT. Translated, it gives CAIRGQLNTEAFF.

DNA of the CDR3: TGTGCCAGTAGTATAGGGGCCGCCCGCACTGAAGCTTTCTTT. This sequence encodes CASSIGAARTEAFF. The rearrangement joins TRBV19 to TRBJ1-1; D ambiguous. The CDR3 is made up of 14 amino acids. The germline gives CDR1 LNHDA, CDR2 SQIVND (reference sequence). Deletions cut 1 base from V and 4 bases from J, with 10 bases between.

The J gene is TRBJ2-2, the V gene TRBV28; possible D gene TRBD1, 5 bases. This CDR3 is 17 amino acids long. CDR1 is MDHEN and CDR2 is SYDVKM in the germline V gene. V was trimmed by 3 bases and J by 0 bases, leaving 14 bases between them. The CDR3 DNA reads as TGTGCCAGCAGTTTTTCTATAGTGGGGCCGAACACCGGGGAGCTGTTTTTT. This codes for CASSFSIVGPNTGELFF.

This chain connects TRBV7-2 to TRBJ1-1; a possible D gene is TRBD1 (5 bases). The CDR3 covers 16 residues. Germline V gene lookup returns CDR1 SGHTA and CDR2 FQGNSA. The V end lost 2 bases, the J end lost 1 base, and 14 bases lay between the germline ends. This chain's CDR3 is CASSLNGGAANTEAFF. For the CDR3, the DNA is TGTGCCAGCAGCTTAAACGGCGGGGCCGCGAACACTGAAGCTTTCTTT.

This chain links TRBV11-3 with TRBJ2-4; 10 bases fit TRBD2. This CDR3 is 15 amino acids long. Germline V gene sequence: CDR1 SGHNT, CDR2 YENEEA. Trimming cost V 2 bases and J 5 bases; bases outside gene matches: 3. The CDR3 region is CASSLSGGAQNIQYF. For the CDR3, the DNA is TGTGCCAGCAGCTTAAGCGGGGGGGCCCAAAACATTCAGTACTTC.

The chain uses TRBV5-1 and TRBJ2-1; no clear D gene. Per the germline V gene, CDR1 is SGHRS and CDR2 is YFSETQ. The CDR3 totals 15 residues. Trimming took 4 bases from V and 2 from J, leaving 13 bases between them. The CDR3 spells CASSPTSGPYNEQFF. CDR3 DNA: TGCGCCAGCAGCCCCACCAGTGGCCCCTACAATGAGCAGTTCTTC. Full variable domain (remainder filled in from reference TRBV5-1 and TRBJ2-1): KAGVTQTPRYLIKTRGQQVTLSCSPISGHRSVSWYQQTPGQGLQFLFEYFSETQRNKGNFPGRFSGRQFSNSRSEMNVSTLELGDSALYLCASSPTSGPYNEQFFGPGTRLTVL.

Regarding this clone: This same CDR3 is encoded by further DNA sequences in the sample. This chain links TRBV18 with TRBJ1-2, with a possible D match to TRBD1 (5 bases). The V gene lost 6 bases and the J gene lost 2 bases, with 10 bases spanning the gap. The CDR3 has 13 residues. CDR1 is KGHSH, CDR2 LQKENI, per germline. DNA of the CDR3: TGTGCCAGCTCCCTCGACAGCAACTATGGCTACACCTTC. Protein: CASSLDSNYGYTF.

The count of this clone is one. The chain employs TRBV5-1 and TRBJ2-3; maybe TRBD2 (5 bases). Germline V gene data show CDR1 as SGHRS and CDR2 as YFSETQ. Trimming removed 2 bases at V and 2 bases at J, with 9 bases between. The CDR3 runs to 14 residues. In DNA form, the CDR3 reads TGCGCCAGCAGCTTCAGGACTCCCACAGATACGCAGTATTTT. It encodes CASSFRTPTDTQYF.

The chain recombines TRBV5-1 with TRBJ2-3, with 10 positions matching TRBD1. This CDR3 has 15 residues. Germline-derived CDR1 and CDR2 are SGHRS and YFSETQ. Trimming cost V 3 bases and J 1 base; bases outside gene matches: 2. CDR3 DNA sequence: TGCGCCAGCAGCTCCGGGACAGGGGGCACAGATACGCAGTATTTT. This codes for CASSSGTGGTDTQYF.

The CDR3 bases are TGTGCCAGCAGTGAATGGACAGGGAATTTATCACCCCTCCACTTT. Amino acid sequence: CASSEWTGNLSPLHF. The rearrangement links TRBV2 to TRBJ1-6, with 8 nucleotides matching TRBD1. Unmatched junction bases numbered 7, after V lost 2 bases and J lost 10 bases. The CDR3 is 15 residues long. Per the germline V gene, CDR1 is SNHLY and CDR2 is FYNNEI.

The V and J genes are TRBV18 and TRBJ1-4; 8 nucleotides agree with TRBD1. CDR1 and CDR2 (germline): KGHSH, LQKENI. This CDR3 is built from 14 residues. J was trimmed by 6 bases and V by 2 bases; bases with no gene match: 2. In nucleotides, the CDR3 is TGTGCCAGCTCACCAGAGACAGGGGATGAAAAACTGTTTTTT. Translated: CASSPETGDEKLFF.

The CDR3 region has the DNA TGCGCCAGCAGCTTTGACAGGGGCACTGAAGCTTTCTTT. This sequence encodes CASSFDRGTEAFF. The gene calls are TRBV5-1 and TRBJ1-1, with 8 bases aligning to TRBD1. Trimming removed 2 bases from V and 4 bases from J; junction bases left unmatched: 1. The CDR3 is 13 residues long. The germline gives CDR1 SGHRS, CDR2 YFSETQ.

This chain joins TRBV3-1 (or the pseudogene TRBV3-2) and TRBJ2-7; D is uncertain. The CDR3 is 14 amino acids. Germline values: CDR1 LGHDT, CDR2 YNNKEL (reference sequence). V was pared by 2 bases and J by 7 bases, with 15 bases between. CDR3 DNA sequence: TGTGCCAGCAGCCAACCCCCGAACCAGTATGAGCAGTACTTC. As protein: CASSQPPNQYEQYF.

The CDR3 region is CASRIASVAFF. The CDR3 nucleotides read TGCGCCAGCAGGATAGCTTCAGTGGCTTTCTTT. This chain joins TRBV5-1 and TRBJ1-1, with D uncertain. The CDR3 is 11 amino acids. In germline, CDR1 is SGHRS, CDR2 YFSETQ. Trimming cost V 5 bases and J 11 bases, with 13 bases left between them.

V is TRBV28 and J is TRBJ1-4, with a weak D call TRBD1 (6 bases). V was trimmed by 5 bases and J by 3 bases, leaving 10 bases between them. Germline CDR1 MDHEN, CDR2 SYDVKM. The CDR3 totals 14 residues. This CDR3 is CASSTGKSNEKLFF. Written as DNA, the CDR3 is TGTGCCAGCAGTACAGGGAAGTCTAATGAAAAACTGTTTTTT.

The chain joins TRBV7-8 to TRBJ1-6, with D perhaps TRBD1 (5 bases). Trimming left V 1 base short and J 7 bases short, with 8 bases between. CDR3 length: 14 amino acids. CDR1 SGHVS and CDR2 FQNEAQ come from the germline V gene. The CDR3 region has the DNA TGTGCCAGCAGCTTAGGGGGCAGAAATTCACCCCTCCACTTT. Encoded protein: CASSLGGRNSPLHF.

This clone was counted a single time. The chain joins TRBV12-3 or TRBV12-4 to TRBJ1-2; unclear D gene. The ends were cut back, 3 bases at V and 9 bases at J, with 14 bases in the middle. The CDR3 is made up of 13 amino acids. The CDR3 loop reads CASSFLREGSYTF. DNA of the CDR3: TGTGCCAGCAGTTTTCTTCGTGAGGGAAGCTACACCTTC.

The chain has TRBV5-4 and TRBJ1-1; 9 bases are a match to TRBD1. Germline V gives CDR1 SGHNT, CDR2 YYREEE (reference sequence). After removal of 4 bases from V and 5 bases from J, the junction contained 6 bases not matched to a gene. The CDR3 loop spans 14 amino acids. CDR3 sequence reads: CASSARQGETEAFF. The CDR3 bases are TGTGCCAGCAGCGCCCGACAGGGGGAAACTGAAGCTTTCTTT.

The chain uses TRBV7-8 and TRBJ1-1, with a tentative D call TRBD1 (5 bases). CDR1 and CDR2 (germline): SGHVS, FQNEAQ. With 0 bases removed from V and 6 bases from J, the gap between germline ends came to 17 bases. This CDR3 is 16 amino acids long. CDR3 in DNA: TGTGCCAGCAGCTTAGCCCCACACTCCAGACAGTCTGAAGCTTTCTTT. Translation: CASSLAPHSRQSEAFF.